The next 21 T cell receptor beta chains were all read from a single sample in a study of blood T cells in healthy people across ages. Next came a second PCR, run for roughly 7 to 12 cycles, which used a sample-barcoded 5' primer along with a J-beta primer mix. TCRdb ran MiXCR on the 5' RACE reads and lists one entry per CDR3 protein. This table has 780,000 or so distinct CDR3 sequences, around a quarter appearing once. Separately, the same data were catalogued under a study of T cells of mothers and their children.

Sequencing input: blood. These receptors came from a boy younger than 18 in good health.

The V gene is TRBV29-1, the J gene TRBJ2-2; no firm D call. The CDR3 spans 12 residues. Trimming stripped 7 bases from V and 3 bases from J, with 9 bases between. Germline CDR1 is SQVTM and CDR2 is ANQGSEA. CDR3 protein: CSARLDTGELFF. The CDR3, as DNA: TGCAGCGCCCGACTTGACACCGGGGAGCTGTTTTTT.

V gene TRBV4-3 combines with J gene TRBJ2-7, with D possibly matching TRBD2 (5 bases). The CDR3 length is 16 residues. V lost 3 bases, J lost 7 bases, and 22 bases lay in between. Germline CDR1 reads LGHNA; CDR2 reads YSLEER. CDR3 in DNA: TGCGCCAGCAGCCACCAAGCCACCATCGGTACGGGAGAGCAGTACTTC. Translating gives CASSHQATIGTGEQYF.

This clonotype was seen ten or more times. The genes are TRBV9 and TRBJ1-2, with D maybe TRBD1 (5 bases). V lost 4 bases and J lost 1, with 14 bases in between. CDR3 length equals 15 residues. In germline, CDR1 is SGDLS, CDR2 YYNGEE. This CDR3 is CASSPQTVLNYGYTF. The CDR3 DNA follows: TGTGCCAGCAGCCCACAGACAGTGCTTAACTATGGCTACACCTTC.

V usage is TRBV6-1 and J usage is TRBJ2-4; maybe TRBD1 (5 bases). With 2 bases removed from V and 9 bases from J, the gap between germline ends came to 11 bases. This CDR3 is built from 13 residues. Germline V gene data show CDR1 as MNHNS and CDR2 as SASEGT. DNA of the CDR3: TGTGCCAGCAGTGAACAGGGAAGTAGCATTCAGTACTTC. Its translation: CASSEQGSSIQYF.

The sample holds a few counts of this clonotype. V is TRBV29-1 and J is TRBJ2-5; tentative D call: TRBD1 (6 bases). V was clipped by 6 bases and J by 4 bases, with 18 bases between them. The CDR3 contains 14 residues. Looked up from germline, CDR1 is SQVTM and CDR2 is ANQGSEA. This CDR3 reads CSVKQGPPPETQYF. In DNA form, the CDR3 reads TGCAGCGTCAAACAGGGACCCCCCCCAGAGACCCAGTACTTC.

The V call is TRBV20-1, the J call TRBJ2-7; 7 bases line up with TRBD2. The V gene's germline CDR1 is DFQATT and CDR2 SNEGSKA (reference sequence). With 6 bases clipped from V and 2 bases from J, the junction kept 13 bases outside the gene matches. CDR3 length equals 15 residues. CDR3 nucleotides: TGCAGTGCGGACGGGGAGGGACTAAGCCCCTACGAGCAGTACTTC. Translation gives CSADGEGLSPYEQYF.

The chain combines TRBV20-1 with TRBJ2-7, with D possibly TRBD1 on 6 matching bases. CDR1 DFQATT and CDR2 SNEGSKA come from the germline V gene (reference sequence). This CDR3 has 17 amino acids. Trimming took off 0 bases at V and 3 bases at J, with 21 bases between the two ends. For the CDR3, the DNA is TGCAGTGCTAGAGACCCCTTGGACAGACACGGAATCTACGAGCAGTACTTC. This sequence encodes CSARDPLDRHGIYEQYF.

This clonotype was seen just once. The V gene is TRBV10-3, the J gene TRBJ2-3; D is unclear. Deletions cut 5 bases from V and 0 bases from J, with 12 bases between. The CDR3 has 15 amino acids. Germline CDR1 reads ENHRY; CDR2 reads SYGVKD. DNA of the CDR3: TGTGCCATCAGTACCCAGGAGTGGAGCACAGATACGCAGTATTTT. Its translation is CAISTQEWSTDTQYF.

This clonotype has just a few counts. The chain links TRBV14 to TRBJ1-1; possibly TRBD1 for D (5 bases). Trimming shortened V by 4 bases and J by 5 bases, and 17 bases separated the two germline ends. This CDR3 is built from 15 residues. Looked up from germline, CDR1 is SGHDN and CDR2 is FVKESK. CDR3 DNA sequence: TGTGCCAGCAGCCCTCGTTGGCCCGAGGGGACTGAAGCTTTCTTT. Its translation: CASSPRWPEGTEAFF.

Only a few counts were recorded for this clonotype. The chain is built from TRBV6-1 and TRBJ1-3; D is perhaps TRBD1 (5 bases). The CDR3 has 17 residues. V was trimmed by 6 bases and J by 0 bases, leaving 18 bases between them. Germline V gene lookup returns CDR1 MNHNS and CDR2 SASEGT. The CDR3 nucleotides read TGTGCCAGCAGAGGAGAGCAGGGCCAAATCTCTGGAAACACCATATATTTT. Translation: CASRGEQGQISGNTIYF.

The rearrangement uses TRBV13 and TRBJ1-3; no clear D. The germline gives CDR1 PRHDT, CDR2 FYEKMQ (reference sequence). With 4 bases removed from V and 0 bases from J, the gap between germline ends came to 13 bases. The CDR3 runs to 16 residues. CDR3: CASSSEQKISGNTIYF. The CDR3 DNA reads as TGTGCCAGCAGCTCCGAACAGAAAATCTCTGGAAACACCATATATTTT.

The chain's CDR3 is CASERGGGLGGYTF. The CDR3 nucleotides are TGTGCCAGCGAACGCGGAGGGGGGCTGGGGGGCTACACCTTC. This chain connects TRBV7-2 to TRBJ1-2, with D perhaps TRBD1 (6 bases). CDR1 SGHTA and CDR2 FQGNSA come from the germline V gene. The CDR3 is made up of 14 amino acids. The V and J ends lost 8 bases and 8 bases respectively, with 21 bases between them.

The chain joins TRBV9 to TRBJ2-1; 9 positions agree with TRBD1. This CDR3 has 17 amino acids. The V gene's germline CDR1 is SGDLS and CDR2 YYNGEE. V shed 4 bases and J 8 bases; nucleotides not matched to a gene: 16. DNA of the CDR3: TGTGCCAGCAGCCCTCGGACAGGGGAGGTGGCTAACCATGAGCAGTTCTTC. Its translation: CASSPRTGEVANHEQFF.

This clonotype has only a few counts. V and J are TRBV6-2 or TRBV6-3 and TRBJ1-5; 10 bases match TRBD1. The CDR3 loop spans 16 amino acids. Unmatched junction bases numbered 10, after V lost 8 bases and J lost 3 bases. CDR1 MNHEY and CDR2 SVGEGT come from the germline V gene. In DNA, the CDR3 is TGTGCCAGCGGACAGGGGGAAACCCTCCTCAATCAGCCCCAGCATTTT. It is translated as CASGQGETLLNQPQHF.

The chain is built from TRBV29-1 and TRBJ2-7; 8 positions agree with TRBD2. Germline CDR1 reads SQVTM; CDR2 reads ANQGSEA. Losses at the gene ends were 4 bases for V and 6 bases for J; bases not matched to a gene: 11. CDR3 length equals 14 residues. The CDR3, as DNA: TGCAGCGTTGTGGGAAGGACTAGCTCAACCGAGCAGTACTTC. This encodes CSVVGRTSSTEQYF.

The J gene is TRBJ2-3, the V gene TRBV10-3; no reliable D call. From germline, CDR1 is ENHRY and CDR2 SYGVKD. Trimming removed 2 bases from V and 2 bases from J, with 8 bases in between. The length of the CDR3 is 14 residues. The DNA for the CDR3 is TGTGCCATCAGTGAGGGGGAAGTCACAGATACGCAGTATTTT. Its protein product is CAISEGEVTDTQYF.

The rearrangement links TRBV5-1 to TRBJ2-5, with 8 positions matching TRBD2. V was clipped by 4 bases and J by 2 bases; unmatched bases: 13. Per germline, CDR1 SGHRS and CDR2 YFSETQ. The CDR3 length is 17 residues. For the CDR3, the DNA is TGCGCCAGCAGCCCGGCCTACCAACTAGCGGTTCAAGAGACCCAGTACTTC. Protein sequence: CASSPAYQLAVQETQYF.

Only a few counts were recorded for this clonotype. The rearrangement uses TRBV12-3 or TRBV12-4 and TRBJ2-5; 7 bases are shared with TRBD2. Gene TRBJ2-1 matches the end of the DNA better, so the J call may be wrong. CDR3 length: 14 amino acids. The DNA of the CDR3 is TGTGCCAGCAGTTTGGGGCGGGAGTGGGATGAGCAGTTCTTC. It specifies CASSLGREWDEQFF.

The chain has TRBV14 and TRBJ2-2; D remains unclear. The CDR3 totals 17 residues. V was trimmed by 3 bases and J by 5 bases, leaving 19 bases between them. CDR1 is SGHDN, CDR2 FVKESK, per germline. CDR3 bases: TGTGCCAGCAGCCAGAGCCCCTCCTTGGAGCCGACCGGGGAGCTGTTTTTT. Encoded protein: CASSQSPSLEPTGELFF.

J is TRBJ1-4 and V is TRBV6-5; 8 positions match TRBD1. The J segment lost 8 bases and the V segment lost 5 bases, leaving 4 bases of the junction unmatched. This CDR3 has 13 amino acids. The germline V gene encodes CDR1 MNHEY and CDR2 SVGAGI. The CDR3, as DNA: TGTGCCAGCAGTCAGGGGGCTCGAGAAAAACTGTTTTTT. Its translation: CASSQGAREKLFF.

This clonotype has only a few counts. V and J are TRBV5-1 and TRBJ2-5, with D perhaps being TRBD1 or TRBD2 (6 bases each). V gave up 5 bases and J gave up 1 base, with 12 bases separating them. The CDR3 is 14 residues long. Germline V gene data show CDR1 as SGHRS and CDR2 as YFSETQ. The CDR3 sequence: CASRSPGAQETQYF. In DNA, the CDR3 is TGCGCCAGCAGGTCTCCGGGGGCCCAAGAGACCCAGTACTTC.